Listed below are T cell receptor beta chains from one sample, sequenced in a study of graft-versus-host responses after intestinal transplantation. No antigen has been assigned to these receptors. The data were produced by immunoSEQ multiplex PCR, yet TCRdb's version contains in-frame clones alone and is incomplete. The data show 130,000 to 150,000 clones, about 93% seen once. Source: unstimulated CD4+ T cells sorted from spleen or lymph node cells, taken before intestinal transplant. The origin of the receptors is a human donor who received an intestinal transplant. Both conserved end residues are part of each CDR3. A D gene is named only where the DNA matches it firmly. The size field is filled for only some rows; it gives once, few, many or a size class.

v_call	j_call	d_call	clone_size	cdr3_nt	cdr3_aa
TRBV30	TRBJ1-6	NA	NA	TGTGCCTGGAGTGTAACGGTTGAGTCACCCCTCCACTTT	CAWSVTVESPLHF
TRBV10-3	TRBJ2-7	TRBD2	NA	TGTGCCATCGGGGCACTAGCGGGAGGTTACGAGCAGTACTTC	CAIGALAGGYEQYF
TRBV10-2	TRBJ2-6	TRBD1	NA	TGCGCCAGCGGACAGGGTCCCGCCTCTGGGGCCAACGTCCTGACTTTC	CASGQGPASGANVLTF
TRBV7-2	TRBJ2-7	TRBD1	NA	TGTGCCAGCAGCGGCATGACAGGGCCTTCCTCCTACGAGCAGTACTTC	CASSGMTGPSSYEQYF
TRBV27	TRBJ2-3	NA	once	TGTGCCAGCAGTTTATTAGCGGGACAGGAGAGAGATACGCAGTATTTT	CASSLLAGQERDTQYF
TRBV29-1	TRBJ2-7	NA	NA	TGCAGCGTTGAGACAGGATTAGTGCAGTACTTC	CSVETGLVQYF
TRBV12-5	TRBJ1-1	NA	NA	TGTGCTAGTGCGCCCGACTTGAACACTGAAGCTTTCTTT	CASAPDLNTEAFF
TRBV5-1	TRBJ2-1	NA	once	TGCGCCAGCAGCTTGGCGGCAGGGGTAGGTGAGCAGTTCTTC	CASSLAAGVGEQFF
TRBV11-2	TRBJ2-7	NA	NA	TGTGCCGGCAGCCTCTTAAAGCTCTCCTACGAGCAGTACTTC	CAGSLLKLSYEQYF
TRBV7-6	TRBJ2-2	TRBD2	NA	TGTGCCAGCAGCTTTTCGACAGGACTAGCGGGGGCCGCCGGGGAGCTGTTTTTT	CASSFSTGLAGAAGELFF
TRBV5-1	TRBJ2-7	TRBD2	NA	TGCGCCAGCAGCTTCGGGACTAGCGTCTACGAGCAGTACTTC	CASSFGTSVYEQYF
TRBV7-2	TRBJ2-3	TRBD1	NA	TGTGCCAGCAGCACCCGGACAGGTAGCACAGATACGCAGTATTTT	CASSTRTGSTDTQYF
TRBV9	TRBJ1-1	NA	NA	TGTGCCAGCAGCGTAATAGCGGCGGGAGTAGGAGGTGAAGCTTTCTTT	CASSVIAAGVGGEAFF
TRBV7-9	TRBJ2-1	NA	NA	TGTGCCAGCAGCTTATCGAAGGGGTTCCATGAGCAGTTCTTC	CASSLSKGFHEQFF
TRBV5-1	TRBJ2-3	TRBD2	NA	TGCGCCAGCAGCTTTAGACTAGCGGGAGACACAGATACGCAGTATTTT	CASSFRLAGDTDTQYF
TRBV5-8	TRBJ2-7	NA	NA	TGTGCCAGCAGCTTCTCCCGGCCCAATAGCCCTCCCTACGAGCAGTACTTC	CASSFSRPNSPPYEQYF
TRBV5-1	TRBJ2-3	TRBD2	NA	TGCGCCAGCAGCACTGGACTAGCGGGAGATGGTGATACGCAGTATTTT	CASSTGLAGDGDTQYF
TRBV7-8	TRBJ2-7	TRBD1	NA	TGTGCCAGCAGCTTAGGTCCGACAGGGACCTACGAGCAGTACTTC	CASSLGPTGTYEQYF